This passage covers 9 T cell receptor beta chains from one sample sequenced in a study of blood T cell repertoires in COVID-19. Using immunoSEQ multiplex PCR, the repertoire was profiled, and TCRdb retains in-frame clones only, with some absent. The table records 350,000 to 450,000 clones, roughly 86% of them present only once. The specimen was peripheral blood. These receptors all stem from a human donor in a cohort sampled during active COVID-19.

The chain recombines TRBV9 with TRBJ1-2; D gene uncertain. Trimming cost V 3 bases and J 4 bases, with 13 bases left between them. This CDR3 is 14 amino acids long. Per the germline V gene, CDR1 is SGDLS and CDR2 is YYNGEE. Written as DNA, the CDR3 is TGTGCCAGCAGCGCCCAACTTAACTTCTATGGCTACACCTTC. This translates into CASSAQLNFYGYTF.

This chain connects TRBV6-5 to TRBJ2-1; 8 bases fit TRBD1. This CDR3 is 12 amino acids long. Germline CDR1 is MNHEY and CDR2 is SVGAGI. The ends lost 5 bases at V and 13 bases at J; junction bases unmatched: 7. The CDR3 spells CASSLTGTGQFF. CDR3 nucleotide sequence: TGTGCCAGCAGTCTAACCGGGACAGGACAGTTCTTC.

The gene calls are TRBV30 and TRBJ1-4; weak D call: TRBD1 (5 bases). The CDR3 contains 13 residues. Germline CDR1 reads GTSNPN; CDR2 reads SVGIG (reference sequence). V dropped 4 bases and J dropped 4 bases, with 10 bases sitting between them. The DNA of the CDR3 is TGTGCCTGGACCGTAAGGGGTAATGAAAAACTGTTTTTT. It translates to CAWTVRGNEKLFF.

On this clone: A much larger clonotype is one base distant, so this may be a read error. The chain carries TRBV13 and TRBJ2-6; 7 positions agree with TRBD1. The ends lost 6 bases at V and 0 bases at J; junction bases unmatched: 2. This CDR3 comprises 15 residues. CDR1 is PRHDT and CDR2 is FYEKMQ in the germline V gene (reference sequence). The CDR3 DNA follows: TGTGCCAGCAGTGAGGGGGCCTCTGGGGCCAACGTCCTGACTTTC. It encodes CASSEGASGANVLTF.

This sequence joins TRBV6-1 and TRBJ1-1; D ambiguous. The CDR3 loop spans 13 amino acids. V was pared by 2 bases and J by 2 bases, with 6 bases between. Germline CDR1 MNHNS, CDR2 SASEGT. The CDR3 bases are TGTGCCAGCAGTGAACATAGAAACACTGAAGCTTTCTTT. Residues: CASSEHRNTEAFF.

This rearrangement joins TRBV7-8 to TRBJ2-2; 11 bases fit TRBD2. The V segment lost 3 bases and the J segment 4 bases; nucleotides outside the gene matches: 4. The CDR3 contains 16 residues. Germline V gives CDR1 SGHVS, CDR2 FQNEAQ. CDR3 protein: CASSLPSGRSTGELFF. DNA for the CDR3: TGTGCCAGCAGCTTGCCTAGCGGGAGGTCCACCGGGGAGCTGTTTTTT.

This clone was counted between two and nine times. The rearrangement uses TRBV6-6 and TRBJ1-2, with D possibly TRBD1 on 6 matching bases. V shed 7 bases and J shed 4 bases, with 19 bases lying between them. The CDR3 is 15 amino acids. CDR1 and CDR2 from the germline V gene are MNHNY and SVGAGI (reference sequence). The CDR3 nucleotides read TGTGCCAGCACCTACCTCCGGGGAGGGGGCTATGGCTACACCTTC. Protein product: CASTYLRGGGYGYTF.

This chain uses TRBV5-1 with TRBJ2-1; 9 positions agree with TRBD1. Germline V lookup: CDR1 SGHRS, CDR2 YFSETQ. The CDR3 sequence is 16 residues long. Trimming at V came to 3 bases and at J to 2 bases, leaving 6 bases not matched to a gene. This CDR3 is CASSSRTGEPYNEQFF. CDR3 DNA sequence: TGCGCCAGCAGCTCCCGGACAGGGGAACCCTACAATGAGCAGTTCTTC. Using reference TRBV5-1 and TRBJ2-1 for the parts outside the CDR3, the full variable domain is KAGVTQTPRYLIKTRGQQVTLSCSPISGHRSVSWYQQTPGQGLQFLFEYFSETQRNKGNFPGRFSGRQFSNSRSEMNVSTLELGDSALYLCASSSRTGEPYNEQFFGPGTRLTVL.

The V and J genes are TRBV11-1 and TRBJ2-3, with D possibly being TRBD2 (5 bases). Trimming cost V 5 bases and J 2 bases, with 11 bases left between them. The CDR3 sequence is 14 residues long. Germline values: CDR1 SGHAT, CDR2 FQDESV (reference sequence). The CDR3 nucleotides read TGTGCCAGCAGCAAACGAGGGAACACAGATACGCAGTATTTT. Protein sequence: CASSKRGNTDTQYF. Together with reference TRBV11-1 and TRBJ2-3, the CDR3 gives the full variable domain: EAEVAQSPRYKITEKSQAVAFWCDPISGHATLYWYRQILGQGPELLVQFQDESVVDDSQLPKDRFSAERLKGVDSTLKIQPAELGDSAMYLCASSKRGNTDTQYFGPGTRLTVL.